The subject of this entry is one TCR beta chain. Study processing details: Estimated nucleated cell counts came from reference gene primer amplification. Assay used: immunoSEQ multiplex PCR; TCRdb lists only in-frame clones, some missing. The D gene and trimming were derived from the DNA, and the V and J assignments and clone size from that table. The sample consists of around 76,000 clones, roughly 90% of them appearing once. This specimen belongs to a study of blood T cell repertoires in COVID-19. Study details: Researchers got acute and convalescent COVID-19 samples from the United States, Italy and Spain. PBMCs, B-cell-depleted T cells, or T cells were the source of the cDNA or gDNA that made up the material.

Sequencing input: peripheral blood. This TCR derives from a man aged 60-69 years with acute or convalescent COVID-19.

As DNA, the CDR3 is TGTGCCAGCAGCTTAGCGCCAGGGACAGGGTTCGATGGCTACACCTTC. It is translated as CASSLAPGTGFDGYTF. The chain is built from TRBV7-6 and TRBJ1-2, with 9 bases identical to TRBD1. Germline CDR1 is SGHVS and CDR2 is FNYEAQ. The CDR3 sequence is 16 residues long. V was pared by 0 bases and J by 6 bases, with 8 bases of the junction left unmatched.